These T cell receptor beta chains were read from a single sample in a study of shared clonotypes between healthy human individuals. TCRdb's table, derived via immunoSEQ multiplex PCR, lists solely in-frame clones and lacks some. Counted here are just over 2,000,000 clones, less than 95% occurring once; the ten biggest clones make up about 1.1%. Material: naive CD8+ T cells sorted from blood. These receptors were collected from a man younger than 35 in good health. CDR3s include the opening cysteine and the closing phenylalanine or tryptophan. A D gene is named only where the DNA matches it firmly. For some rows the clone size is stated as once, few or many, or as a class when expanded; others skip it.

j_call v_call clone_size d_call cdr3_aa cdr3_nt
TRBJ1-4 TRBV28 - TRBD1 CASRHPTGQGYVKLFF TGTGCCAGCCGCCACCCTACGGGACAGGGATATGTAAAACTGTTTTTT
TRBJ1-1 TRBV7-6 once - CASSLGASNTEAFF TGTGCCAGCAGCTTAGGGGCGTCGAACACTGAAGCTTTCTTT
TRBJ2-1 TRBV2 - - CASSGWQMSSYNEQFF TGTGCCAGCAGTGGTTGGCAGATGAGCTCCTACAATGAGCAGTTCTTC
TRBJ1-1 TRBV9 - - CASSVGWGSYTEAFF TGTGCCAGCAGCGTGGGATGGGGGAGCTACACTGAAGCTTTCTTT
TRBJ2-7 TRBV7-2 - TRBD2 CASSLGLREQNSYEQYF TGTGCCAGCAGCTTAGGGTTGCGGGAGCAAAACTCCTACGAGCAGTACTTC
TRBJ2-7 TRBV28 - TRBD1 CASRIFPGTAYEQYF TGTGCCAGCAGAATATTCCCAGGGACAGCCTACGAGCAGTACTTC
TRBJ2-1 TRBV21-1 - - CASSNTDRGTYNEQFF TGTGCCAGCAGCAACACGGACAGGGGCACGTACAATGAGCAGTTCTTC
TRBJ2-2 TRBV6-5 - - CASSYDRDSNTGELFF TGTGCCAGCAGTTATGACAGGGACTCGAACACCGGGGAGCTGTTTTTT
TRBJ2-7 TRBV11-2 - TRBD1 CASSNLTGAHYEQYF TGTGCCAGCAGCAACTTGACAGGGGCCCACTACGAGCAGTACTTC
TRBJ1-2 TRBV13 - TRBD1 CASSLAQGQGQVGYTF TGTGCCAGCAGCTTAGCCCAGGGACAGGGGCAGGTTGGCTACACCTTC
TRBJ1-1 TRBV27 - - CASSLLRPGGNTEAFF TGTGCCAGCAGTTTATTGAGGCCCGGGGGCAACACTGAAGCTTTCTTT
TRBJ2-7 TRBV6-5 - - CASSYSGHPYEQYF TGTGCCAGCAGTTACTCCGGACACCCCTACGAGCAGTACTTC
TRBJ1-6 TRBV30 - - CAWSDPGNSPLHF TGTGCCTGGAGTGACCCAGGGAATTCACCCCTCCACTTT
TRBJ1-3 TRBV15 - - CATSRDRAISGNTIYF TGTGCCACCAGCAGAGATCGTGCAATCTCTGGAAACACCATATATTTT
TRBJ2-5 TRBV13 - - CASSPRGGDQETQYF TGTGCCAGCAGCCCCCGTGGCGGCGACCAAGAGACCCAGTACTTC
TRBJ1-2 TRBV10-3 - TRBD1 CAISDPGGNYGYTF TGTGCCATCAGTGATCCAGGGGGAAACTATGGCTACACCTTC
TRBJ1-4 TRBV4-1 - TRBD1 CASSQDRATGAGEKLFF TGCGCCAGCAGCCAAGATCGGGCGACAGGGGCTGGAGAAAAACTGTTTTTT
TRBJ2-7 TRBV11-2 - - CASSPASVGSHEQYF TGTGCCAGCAGCCCAGCGTCCGTCGGGTCCCACGAGCAGTACTTC
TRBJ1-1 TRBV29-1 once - CSVCQVSPEAFF TGCAGCGTTTGCCAGGTTAGCCCTGAAGCTTTCTTT
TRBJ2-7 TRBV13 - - CASSDRTALSTEQYF TGTGCCAGCAGCGATCGGACAGCCCTTAGTACGGAGCAGTACTTC
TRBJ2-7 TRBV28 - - CASSFGDSGYEQYF TGTGCCAGCAGTTTCGGTGACAGCGGATACGAGCAGTACTTC
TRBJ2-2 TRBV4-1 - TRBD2 CASSQLSGGSTGELFF TGCGCCAGCAGCCAACTTAGCGGGGGGTCCACCGGGGAGCTGTTTTTT
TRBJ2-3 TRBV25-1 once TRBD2 CASSASGGARDTQYF TGTGCCAGCAGTGCTAGCGGGGGGGCGCGGGATACGCAGTATTTT
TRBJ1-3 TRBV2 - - CASRPPNSGNTIYF TGTGCCAGCAGGCCTCCAAACTCTGGAAACACCATATATTTT